This TCR beta chain comes out of a study of response to subunit inactivated influenza vaccine (dated by TCRdb to 2016 to 2018). At the level of the whole study: The study used deep quantitative T cell receptor repertoire profiling to track responses to a trivalent subunit inactivated influenza vaccine. Broad study findings and their caveats: According to the authors, only a limited number of new T cells may be recruited by each seasonal influenza vaccination.

In the case of this clonotype: What this receptor recognizes is not known. Per-base qualities were not stored, and no clone one base away is much larger.

The library came from RT-PCR. The sequencer listed for this sample is Illumina HiSeq 2500. TCRdb redid the processing of the public reads, applying fastp at Q25 and MiXCR, and retained in-frame beta chains. Rows are unified per CDR3 protein, each entry keeping the most common DNA and genes. Present in this sample are 500,000 to 650,000 distinct CDR3 sequences, roughly 8.2% of which were seen just once. The top ten constitute around 13% of the sample. According to the germline V gene, CDR1 reads MGHDK and CDR2 reads SYGVNS. Trimming leaves V shorter by 3 bases and J shorter by 6 bases, with the junction holding 4 bases beyond the gene matches. The CDR3 has 15 amino acids, counting the end cysteine and phenylalanine. The entry retains the CDR3 DNA only, 45 bases that are in frame from base 1.

The clonotype originates from a man between 50 and 70 years old who received an inactivated influenza vaccine. Donor details come from another sample of the same person, matched by shared clones. The chain couples TRBV25-1 to TRBJ2-2, with 10 bases matching TRBD1. Sequencing was performed on PBMCs from blood, taken 23 months after vaccination. In nucleotide form, the sequence is TGTGCCAGCAGTGAGACAGGGGGCCTAGCCGGGGAGCTGTTTTTT. This encodes CASSETGGLAGELFF. The variable domain in full, with residues beyond the CDR3 obtained from the reference TRBV25-1 and TRBJ2-2 genes, is EADIYQTPRYLVIGTGKKITLECSQTMGHDKMYWYQQDPGMELHLIHYSYGVNSTEKGDLSSESTVSRIRTEHFPLTLESARPSHTSQYLCASSETGGLAGELFFGEGSRLTVL.